The 15 T cell receptor beta chains reported below all come from one sample, sequenced in a study of blood T cell repertoires in COVID-19. TCRdb's copy holds only in-frame clones and misses some; the assay was immunoSEQ multiplex PCR. The repertoire holds roughly 200,000 clones, with approximately 83% as singletons. The sequenced sample consisted of peripheral blood. The receptor set was obtained from a human donor in a cohort sampled during active COVID-19.

This clone was seen just once. The chain employs TRBV5-4 and TRBJ1-2; D not certain. Trimming took 3 bases from V and 4 from J, leaving 13 bases between them. Germline values: CDR1 SGHNT, CDR2 YYREEE (reference sequence). This CDR3 contains 14 residues. The CDR3 loop is CASSSDLVGYGYTF. The CDR3 DNA sequence: TGTGCCAGCAGCTCCGACTTGGTAGGCTATGGCTACACCTTC.

The V call is TRBV5-8, the J call TRBJ2-1, with D perhaps matching TRBD2 (6 bases). CDR1 is SGHTS, CDR2 YDEGEE, per germline. This CDR3 contains 15 residues. The V end was cut by 2 bases, the J end by 5 bases, with 14 bases between. The DNA for the CDR3 is TGTGCCAGCAGCTTTGGGGCTAGCGTCCACAATGAGCAGTTCTTC. The encoded protein is CASSFGASVHNEQFF.

This clone was observed a few times. The genes are TRBV16 and TRBJ1-1; 7 positions match TRBD1. The CDR3 loop spans 15 amino acids. V lost 2 bases, J lost 2 bases, and 5 bases stayed unmatched. Germline assignment: CDR1 KGHSY and CDR2 FQNENV. Here the CDR3 reads CASSQTGVVNTEAFF. In DNA form, the CDR3 reads TGTGCCAGCAGCCAAACAGGGGTTGTAAACACTGAAGCTTTCTTT. Variable domain in full (rest from reference TRBV16 and TRBJ1-1): GEEVAQTPKHLVRGEGQKAKLYCAPIKGHSYVFWYQQVLKNEFKFLISFQNENVFDETGMPKERFSAKCLPNSPCSLEIQATKLEDSAVYFCASSQTGVVNTEAFFGQGTRLTVV.

The rearrangement links TRBV6-6 to TRBJ2-1; 9 positions match TRBD1. CDR3 size: 12 residues. J gave up 8 bases and V 7 bases, and 3 bases lay outside the gene matches. Germline V gene sequence: CDR1 MNHNY, CDR2 SVGAGI (reference sequence). The chain's CDR3 is CASIQGADEQFF. As DNA, the CDR3 is TGTGCCAGCATACAGGGGGCGGATGAGCAGTTCTTC.

This rearrangement joins TRBV28 to TRBJ1-5; D gene ambiguous. Between the trimmed V and J ends, which lost 3 bases and 7 bases, there was a span of 10 bases. Germline CDR1 MDHEN, CDR2 SYDVKM. There are 13 residues in the CDR3. The CDR3 spells CASSFRGHQPQHF. The CDR3 DNA reads as TGTGCCAGCAGTTTCCGCGGTCACCAGCCCCAGCATTTT. The whole variable domain, remainder taken from reference TRBV28 and TRBJ1-5, is DVKVTQSSRYLVKRTGEKVFLECVQDMDHENMFWYRQDPGLGLRLIYFSYDVKMKEKGDIPEGYSVSREKKERFSLILESASTNQTSMYLCASSFRGHQPQHFGDGTRLSIL.

The rearrangement joins TRBV7-2 to TRBJ2-7, with TRBD2 as a possible D gene (6 bases). V lost 2 bases and J lost 0, with 14 bases in between. The length of the CDR3 is 16 residues. Germline V gives CDR1 SGHTA, CDR2 FQGNSA. The CDR3 region has the DNA TGTGCCAGCAGCTTAATACCGGGACTGAACTCCTACGAGCAGTACTTC. Its translation is CASSLIPGLNSYEQYF.

This chain connects TRBV12-3 or TRBV12-4 to TRBJ2-7, with D possibly being TRBD2 (5 bases). V was trimmed by 6 bases and J by 6 bases, leaving 12 bases between them. The CDR3 extends over 12 amino acids. The CDR3, as DNA: TGTGCCAGCAGCTACGTGAGGGTCGAGCAGTACTTC. The encoded protein is CASSYVRVEQYF.

This sequence joins TRBV7-6 and TRBJ2-1, with no clear D. With 4 bases removed from V and 0 bases from J, the gap between germline ends came to 10 bases. Germline CDR1 is SGHVS and CDR2 is FNYEAQ. The CDR3 sequence is 15 residues long. The CDR3 nucleotides read TGTGCCAGCAGCTCCGTGGGCGTCTCCTACAATGAGCAGTTCTTC. This sequence encodes CASSSVGVSYNEQFF.

The rearrangement joins TRBV25-1 to TRBJ2-1, with a possible D match to TRBD1 (6 bases). Germline CDR1 is MGHDK and CDR2 is SYGVNS. Trimming shortened V by 7 bases and J by 3 bases, and 7 bases separated the two germline ends. The CDR3 totals 12 residues. As DNA, the CDR3 is TGTGCCAGCAACAGGGACTACAATGAGCAGTTCTTC. Amino acids: CASNRDYNEQFF.

The rearrangement links TRBV28 to TRBJ1-2; D not resolved. Trimming removed 6 bases at V and 5 bases at J, with 7 bases between. This CDR3 contains 11 residues. Germline V gene sequence: CDR1 MDHEN, CDR2 SYDVKM. The CDR3 here is CASREEYGYTF. As DNA, the CDR3 is TGTGCCAGCAGGGAGGAATATGGCTACACCTTC.

The chain links TRBV7-6 to TRBJ1-4, with a tentative D call TRBD1 (5 bases). The germline CDR1 and CDR2 sequences are SGHVS and FNYEAQ. The V end was cut by 2 bases, the J end by 2 bases, with 12 bases between. This CDR3 contains 16 residues. The CDR3 region has the DNA TGTGCCAGCAGCTTAAGTTCGCGGGGCACTAATGAAAAACTGTTTTTT. Translation gives CASSLSSRGTNEKLFF. The full variable domain, with the rest looked up from reference TRBV7-6 and TRBJ1-4, is GAGVSQSPRYKVTKRGQDVALRCDPISGHVSLYWYRQALGQGPEFLTYFNYEAQQDKSGLPNDRFSAERPEGSISTLTIQRTEQRDSAMYRCASSLSSRGTNEKLFFGSGTQLSVL.

The J gene is TRBJ1-1, the V gene TRBV7-9; 10 bases are shared with TRBD1. The CDR3 sequence is 14 residues long. Germline V gene sequence: CDR1 SEHNR, CDR2 FQNEAQ (reference sequence). The V segment lost 4 bases and the J segment 9 bases; nucleotides outside the gene matches: 8. CDR3 residues: CASSSGQGMVQAFF. The DNA of the CDR3 is TGTGCCAGCAGCTCGGGACAGGGGATGGTGCAAGCTTTCTTT.

This clone was counted only a few times. The chain is built from TRBV7-2 and TRBJ2-1; 11 bases fit TRBD2. Looked up from germline, CDR1 is SGHTA and CDR2 is FQGNSA. V was pared by 5 bases and J by 5 bases, with 8 bases of the junction left unmatched. This CDR3 is built from 16 residues. CDR3 sequence reads: CASSPSLAGGDNEQFF. The CDR3 DNA follows: TGTGCCAGCAGCCCATCTCTAGCGGGAGGCGACAATGAGCAGTTCTTC. Full variable domain (remainder filled in from reference TRBV7-2 and TRBJ2-1): GAGVSQSPSNKVTEKGKDVELRCDPISGHTALYWYRQSLGQGLEFLIYFQGNSAPDKSGLPSDRFSAERTGGSVSTLTIQRTQQEDSAVYLCASSPSLAGGDNEQFFGPGTRLTVL.

This chain connects TRBV14 to TRBJ2-7, with D perhaps matching TRBD2 (7 bases). The V gene's germline CDR1 is SGHDN and CDR2 FVKESK. V lost 1 base and J 3 bases, leaving 22 bases between the germline ends. The CDR3 is 18 amino acids. CDR3 nucleotide sequence: TGTGCCAGCAGCCAAGGTAAGGGGGAGGGGGTAGGAAACTACGAGCAGTACTTC. It codes for CASSQGKGEGVGNYEQYF.

This clone appeared once. A junction boundary mismatches the germline segment, possibly from a read error. V and J are TRBV27 and TRBJ2-6; TRBD1 aligns across 7 bases. Germline CDR1 is MNHEY and CDR2 is SMNVEV (reference sequence). CDR3 length equals 18 residues. CDR3 residues: CASSLSRDSSSGANVLTF. The CDR3 DNA reads as TGTGCCAGCAGCTTATCGAGGGACAGCAGCTCTGGGGCCAACGTCCTGACTTTC.